One sample yielded the 3 T cell receptor beta chains listed below, sequenced in a study of blood T cell repertoires in COVID-19. The table came from immunoSEQ multiplex PCR; TCRdb's copy has only in-frame clones and leaves some out. Of 250,000 or so clones listed, roughly 82% were seen once; the top ten hold more than 9%. Specimen: peripheral blood. These receptors were taken from a man of 80 years or more with acute or convalescent COVID-19.

Note on this clone: Other DNA sequences in the same sample also yield this CDR3. V gene TRBV28 combines with J gene TRBJ1-2; D is ambiguous. Trimming took off 2 bases at V and 5 bases at J, with 9 bases between the two ends. Germline CDR1 MDHEN, CDR2 SYDVKM. The CDR3 has 13 residues. CDR3 loop: CASSLPGIYGYTF. The CDR3 region has the DNA TGTGCCAGCAGTTTACCGGGGATATATGGCTACACCTTC.

V gene TRBV5-4 combines with J gene TRBJ1-5; weak D call: TRBD1 (5 bases). Trimming cost V 4 bases and J 0 bases, with 11 bases left between them. Germline assignment: CDR1 SGHNT and CDR2 YYREEE (reference sequence). The CDR3 consists of 15 residues. Here the CDR3 DNA reads TGTGCCAGCAGCCCCGGGGGGGGTAGCAATCAGCCCCAGCATTTT. This codes for CASSPGGGSNQPQHF.

This sequence joins TRBV9 and TRBJ1-5; no clear D. Per the germline V gene, CDR1 is SGDLS and CDR2 is YYNGEE. V lost 7 bases and J 4 bases, leaving 15 bases between the germline ends. CDR3 length: 14 amino acids. Here the CDR3 DNA reads TGTGCCAGCGGGTCAGGAAGTGGGAATCAGCCCCAGCATTTT. This sequence encodes CASGSGSGNQPQHF.